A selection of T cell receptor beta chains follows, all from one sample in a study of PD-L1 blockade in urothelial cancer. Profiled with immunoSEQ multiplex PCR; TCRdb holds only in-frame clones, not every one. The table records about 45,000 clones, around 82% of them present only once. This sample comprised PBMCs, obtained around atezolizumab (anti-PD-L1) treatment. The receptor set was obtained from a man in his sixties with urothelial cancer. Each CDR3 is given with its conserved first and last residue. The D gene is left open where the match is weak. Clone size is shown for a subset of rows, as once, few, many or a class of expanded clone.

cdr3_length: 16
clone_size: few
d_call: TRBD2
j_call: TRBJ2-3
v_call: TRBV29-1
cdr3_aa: CSVGRTGTSGTDTQYF
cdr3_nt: TGCAGCGTTGGCAGAACCGGGACTAGCGGAACAGATACGCAGTATTTT

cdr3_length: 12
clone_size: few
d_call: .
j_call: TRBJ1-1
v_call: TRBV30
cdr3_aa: CAWSVANSEAFF
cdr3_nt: TGTGCCTGGAGTGTAGCCAACAGTGAAGCTTTCTTT

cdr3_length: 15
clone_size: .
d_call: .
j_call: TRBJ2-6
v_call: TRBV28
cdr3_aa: CASTPTGSGANVLTF
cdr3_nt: TGTGCCAGCACCCCGACAGGCTCTGGGGCCAACGTCCTGACTTTC

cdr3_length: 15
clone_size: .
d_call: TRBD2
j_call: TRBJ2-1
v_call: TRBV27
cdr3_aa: CASRFSGGLSNEQFF
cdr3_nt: TGTGCCAGCAGATTTAGCGGGGGGTTATCCAATGAGCAGTTCTTC

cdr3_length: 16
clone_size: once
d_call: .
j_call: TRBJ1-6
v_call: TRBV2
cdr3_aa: CASSGQESSYNSPLHF
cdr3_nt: TGTGCCAGCAGTGGACAGGAAAGCTCCTATAATTCACCCCTCCACTTT

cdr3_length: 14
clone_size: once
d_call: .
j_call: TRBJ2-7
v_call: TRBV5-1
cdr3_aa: CASSLGQVPYEQYF
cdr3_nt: TGCGCCAGCAGCTTGGGGCAGGTTCCCTACGAGCAGTACTTC

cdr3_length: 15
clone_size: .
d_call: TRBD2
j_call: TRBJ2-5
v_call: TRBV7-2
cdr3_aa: CASSSPGTSVETQYF
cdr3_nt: TGTGCCAGCAGCTCCCCCGGGACTAGCGTGGAGACCCAGTACTTC

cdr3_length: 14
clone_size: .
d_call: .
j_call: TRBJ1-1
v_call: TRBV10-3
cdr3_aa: CAISSGLRRTEAFF
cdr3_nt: TGTGCCATCAGTTCGGGTTTGAGGAGGACTGAAGCTTTCTTT

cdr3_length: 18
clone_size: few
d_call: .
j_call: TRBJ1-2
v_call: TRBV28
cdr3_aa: CASRPGGTLGTPIYGYTF
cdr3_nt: TGTGCCAGCAGGCCCGGGGGGACCTTAGGGACACCGATCTATGGCTACACCTTC

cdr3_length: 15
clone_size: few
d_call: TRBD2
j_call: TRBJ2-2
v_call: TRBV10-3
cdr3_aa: CAISSTGGYMGELFF
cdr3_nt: TGTGCCATCTCCAGTACGGGAGGGTATATGGGGGAGCTGTTTTTT

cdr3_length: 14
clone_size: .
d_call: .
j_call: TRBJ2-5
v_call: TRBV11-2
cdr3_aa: CASSPRLAQETQYF
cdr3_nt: TGTGCCAGCAGCCCAAGACTGGCTCAAGAGACCCAGTACTTC

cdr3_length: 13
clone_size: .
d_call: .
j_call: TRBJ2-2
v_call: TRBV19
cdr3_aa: CASSIPGAGELFF
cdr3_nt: TGTGCCAGTAGTATCCCGGGGGCCGGGGAGCTGTTTTTT

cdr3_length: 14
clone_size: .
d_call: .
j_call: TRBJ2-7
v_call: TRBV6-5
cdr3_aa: CASSYTVNGVEQYF
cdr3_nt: TGTGCCAGCAGTTATACGGTTAATGGAGTCGAGCAGTACTTC

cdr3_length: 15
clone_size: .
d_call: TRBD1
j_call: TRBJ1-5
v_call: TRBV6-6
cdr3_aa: CASRTDRGDNQPQHF
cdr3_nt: TGTGCCAGCAGGACCGACAGGGGCGACAATCAGCCCCAGCATTTT

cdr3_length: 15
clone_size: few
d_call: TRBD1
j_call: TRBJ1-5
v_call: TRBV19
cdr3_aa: CASRTGGASNQPQHF
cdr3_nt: TGTGCCAGCCGGACAGGGGGCGCGAGCAATCAGCCCCAGCATTTT

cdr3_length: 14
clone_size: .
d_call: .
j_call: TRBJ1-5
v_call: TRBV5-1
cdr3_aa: CASSLLGADQPQHF
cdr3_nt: TGCGCCAGCAGCTTGTTAGGGGCCGATCAGCCCCAGCATTTT

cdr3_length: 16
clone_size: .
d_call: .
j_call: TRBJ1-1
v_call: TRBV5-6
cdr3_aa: CASSLYVTGMNTEAFF
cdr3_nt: TGTGCCAGCAGCTTGTATGTGACAGGTATGAACACTGAAGCTTTCTTT

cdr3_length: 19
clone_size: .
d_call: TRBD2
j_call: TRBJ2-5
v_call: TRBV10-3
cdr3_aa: CAISDPLAGGVLTLGTQYF
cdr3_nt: TGTGCCATCAGTGATCCTCTAGCGGGGGGTGTCTTGACCCTCGGGACCCAGTACTTC

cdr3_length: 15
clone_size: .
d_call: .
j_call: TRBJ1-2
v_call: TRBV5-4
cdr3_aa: CASSLGGGLDYGYTF
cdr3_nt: TGTGCCAGCAGCTTGGGGGGGGGATTGGACTATGGCTACACCTTC

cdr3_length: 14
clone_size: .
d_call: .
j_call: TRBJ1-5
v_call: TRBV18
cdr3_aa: CASSPDRTYQPQHF
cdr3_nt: TGTGCCAGCTCACCAGACAGGACCTATCAGCCCCAGCATTTT

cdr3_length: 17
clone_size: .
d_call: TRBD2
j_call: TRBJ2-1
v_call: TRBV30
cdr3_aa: CAWSVLGGYTSYNEQFF
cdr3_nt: TGTGCCTGGAGTGTACTGGGGGGGTATACCTCCTACAATGAGCAGTTCTTC

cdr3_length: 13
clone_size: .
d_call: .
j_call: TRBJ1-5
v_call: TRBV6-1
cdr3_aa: CASSLGGDQPQHF
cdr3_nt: TGTGCCAGCAGCCTGGGGGGGGATCAGCCCCAGCATTTT

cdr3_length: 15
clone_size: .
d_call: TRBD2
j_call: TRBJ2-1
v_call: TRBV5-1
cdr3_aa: CASSTTSGGMNEQFF
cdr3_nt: TGCGCCAGCAGCACGACTAGCGGGGGGATGAATGAGCAGTTCTTC

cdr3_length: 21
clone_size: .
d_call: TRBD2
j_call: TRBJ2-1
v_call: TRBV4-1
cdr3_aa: CASSQDSSGTAGGRSYNEQFF
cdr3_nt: TGCGCCAGCAGCCAAGATTCCTCCGGGACAGCGGGAGGGCGCTCCTACAATGAGCAGTTCTTC

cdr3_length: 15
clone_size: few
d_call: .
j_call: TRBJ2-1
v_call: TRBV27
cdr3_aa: CASSSGFRSYNEQFF
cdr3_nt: TGTGCCAGCAGTAGCGGTTTCCGCTCCTACAATGAGCAGTTCTTC

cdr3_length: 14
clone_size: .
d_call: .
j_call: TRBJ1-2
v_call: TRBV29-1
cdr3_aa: CSVEPPAPNYGYTF
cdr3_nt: TGCAGCGTTGAGCCTCCAGCGCCTAACTATGGCTACACCTTC

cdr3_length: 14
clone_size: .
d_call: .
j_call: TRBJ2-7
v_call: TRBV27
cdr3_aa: CASRYDRKTYEQYF
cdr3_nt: TGTGCCAGCAGGTATGACAGGAAAACCTACGAGCAGTACTTC

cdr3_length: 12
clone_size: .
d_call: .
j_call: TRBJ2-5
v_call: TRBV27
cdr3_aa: CASGRGAETQYF
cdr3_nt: TGTGCCAGCGGCCGGGGGGCGGAGACCCAGTACTTC

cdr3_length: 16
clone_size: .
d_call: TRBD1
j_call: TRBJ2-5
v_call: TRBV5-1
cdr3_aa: CASRNPGTGYSETQYF
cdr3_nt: TGCGCCAGCAGGAACCCCGGGACAGGGTATTCAGAGACCCAGTACTTC

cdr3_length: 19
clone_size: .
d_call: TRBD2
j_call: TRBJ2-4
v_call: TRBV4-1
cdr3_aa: CASSQDLAGALLAKNIQYF
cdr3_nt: TGCGCCAGCAGCCAAGATCTGGCGGGAGCACTCTTAGCCAAAAACATTCAGTACTTC

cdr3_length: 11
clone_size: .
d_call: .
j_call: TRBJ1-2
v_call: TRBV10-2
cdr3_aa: CASSGTNGYTF
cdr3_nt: TGCGCCAGCAGTGGAACAAATGGCTACACCTTC

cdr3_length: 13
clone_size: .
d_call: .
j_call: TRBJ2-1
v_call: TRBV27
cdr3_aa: CASSLARGNEQFF
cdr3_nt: TGTGCCAGCAGTTTAGCCAGGGGAAATGAGCAGTTCTTC

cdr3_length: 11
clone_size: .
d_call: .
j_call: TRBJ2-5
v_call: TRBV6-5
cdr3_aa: CASSYGVTQYF
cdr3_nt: TGTGCCAGCAGTTACGGAGTGACCCAGTACTTC

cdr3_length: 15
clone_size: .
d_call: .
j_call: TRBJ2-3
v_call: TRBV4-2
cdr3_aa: CASSQDPGSTDTQYF
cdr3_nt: TGTGCCAGCAGCCAAGACCCAGGAAGCACAGATACGCAGTATTTT

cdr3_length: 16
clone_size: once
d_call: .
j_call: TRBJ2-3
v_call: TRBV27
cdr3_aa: CASSLRPGLTTDTQYF
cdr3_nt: TGTGCCAGCAGTCTTCGCCCGGGACTTACCACAGATACGCAGTATTTT

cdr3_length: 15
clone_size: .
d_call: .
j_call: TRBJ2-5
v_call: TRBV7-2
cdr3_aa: CASSLVGGAAETQYF
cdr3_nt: TGTGCCAGCAGCTTAGTGGGGGGGGCCGCAGAGACCCAGTACTTC

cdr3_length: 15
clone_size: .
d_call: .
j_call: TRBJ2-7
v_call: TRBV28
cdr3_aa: CASRPAVGGAREQYF
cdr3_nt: TGTGCCAGCAGGCCTGCGGTTGGGGGGGCTCGGGAGCAGTACTTC

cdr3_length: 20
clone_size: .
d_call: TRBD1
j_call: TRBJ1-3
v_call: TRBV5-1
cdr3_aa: CASSPFRRDSNPSSGNTIYF
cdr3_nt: TGCGCCAGCAGCCCATTCCGCCGGGACAGCAACCCGAGCTCTGGAAACACCATATATTTT

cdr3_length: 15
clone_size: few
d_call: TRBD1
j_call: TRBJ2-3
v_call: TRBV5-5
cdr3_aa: CASSQFADRGDTQYF
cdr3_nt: TGTGCCAGCAGCCAATTCGCGGACAGGGGTGATACGCAGTATTTT

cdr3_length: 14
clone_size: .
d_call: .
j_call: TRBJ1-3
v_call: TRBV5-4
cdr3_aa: CASSRRDSGNTIYF
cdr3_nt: TGTGCCAGCAGCCGCCGGGACTCTGGAAACACCATATATTTT

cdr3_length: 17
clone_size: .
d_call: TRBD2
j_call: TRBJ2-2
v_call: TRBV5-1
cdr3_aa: CASSPPGLAVDSGELFF
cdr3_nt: TGCGCCAGCAGCCCCCCCGGACTAGCGGTTGATAGCGGGGAGCTGTTTTTT

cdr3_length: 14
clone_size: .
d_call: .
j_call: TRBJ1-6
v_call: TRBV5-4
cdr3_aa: CASSLGVSGTPLHF
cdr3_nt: TGTGCCAGCAGCTTGGGTGTAAGCGGGACACCCCTCCACTTT

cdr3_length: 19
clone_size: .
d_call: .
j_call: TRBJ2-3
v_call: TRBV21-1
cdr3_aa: CASSKVYPRLKTSTDTQYF
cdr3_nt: TGTGCCAGCAGCAAAGTCTATCCCCGACTCAAGACTAGCACAGATACGCAGTATTTT

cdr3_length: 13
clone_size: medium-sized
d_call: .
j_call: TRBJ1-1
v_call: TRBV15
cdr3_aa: CATSKLMNTEAFF
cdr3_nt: TGTGCCACCAGCAAACTCATGAACACTGAAGCTTTCTTT

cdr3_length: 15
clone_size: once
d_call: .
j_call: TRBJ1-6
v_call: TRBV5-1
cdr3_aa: CASSLGQELNSPLHF
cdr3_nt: TGCGCCAGCAGCTTGGGACAGGAATTAAATTCACCCCTCCACTTT

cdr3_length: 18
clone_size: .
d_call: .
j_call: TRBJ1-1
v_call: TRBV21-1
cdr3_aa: CASSKSGGGIGQRTEAFF
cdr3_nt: TGTGCCAGCAGCAAAAGTGGGGGGGGGATAGGCCAAAGGACTGAAGCTTTCTTT

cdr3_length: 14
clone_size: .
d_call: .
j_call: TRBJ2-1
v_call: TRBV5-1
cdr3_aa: CASSYGTQDTNRVF
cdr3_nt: TGCGCCAGCAGTTACGGGACACAGGATACAAATAGGGTCTTC

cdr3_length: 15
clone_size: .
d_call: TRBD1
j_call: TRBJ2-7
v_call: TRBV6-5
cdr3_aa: CASSYTGTGGYEQYF
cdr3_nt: TGTGCCAGCAGTTACACCGGGACAGGGGGCTACGAGCAGTACTTC

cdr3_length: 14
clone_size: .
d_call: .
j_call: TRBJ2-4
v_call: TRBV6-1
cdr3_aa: CASSNTLAKNIQYF
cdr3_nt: TGTGCCAGCAGTAATACTTTAGCCAAAAACATTCAGTACTTC

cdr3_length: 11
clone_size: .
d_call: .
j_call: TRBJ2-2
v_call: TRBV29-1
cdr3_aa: CSARVSGELFF
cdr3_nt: TGCAGCGCCAGGGTTTCCGGGGAGCTGTTTTTT

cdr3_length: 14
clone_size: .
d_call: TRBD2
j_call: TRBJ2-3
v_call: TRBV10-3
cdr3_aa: CAMSVGGVTDTQYF
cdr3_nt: TGTGCCATGAGTGTCGGGGGGGTTACAGATACGCAGTATTTT

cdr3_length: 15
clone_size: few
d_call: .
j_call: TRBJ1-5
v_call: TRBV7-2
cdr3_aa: CASSPRGPHNQPQHF
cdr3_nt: TGTGCCAGCAGCCCTCGAGGGCCCCACAATCAGCCCCAGCATTTT

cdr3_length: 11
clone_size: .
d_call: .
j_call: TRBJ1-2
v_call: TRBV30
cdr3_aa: CAWSVLYGYTF
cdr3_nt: TGTGCCTGGAGTGTACTCTATGGCTACACCTTC

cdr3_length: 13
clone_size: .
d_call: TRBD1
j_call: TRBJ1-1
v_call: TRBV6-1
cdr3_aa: CASSETTGQPAFF
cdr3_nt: TGTGCCAGCAGTGAAACTACGGGACAGCCAGCTTTCTTT

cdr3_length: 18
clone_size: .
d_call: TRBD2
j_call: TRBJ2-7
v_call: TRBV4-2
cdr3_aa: CASSQLQLAGGVSYEQYF
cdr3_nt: TGTGCCAGCAGCCAATTACAATTAGCGGGAGGGGTCTCCTACGAGCAGTACTTC

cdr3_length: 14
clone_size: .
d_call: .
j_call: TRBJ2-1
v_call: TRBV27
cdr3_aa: CASGGDGTYNEQFF
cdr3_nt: TGTGCCAGCGGAGGGGACGGGACCTACAATGAGCAGTTCTTC

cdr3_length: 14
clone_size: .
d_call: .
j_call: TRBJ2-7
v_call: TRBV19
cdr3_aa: CASSIVGGTYEQYF
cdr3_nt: TGTGCCAGTAGTATAGTTGGCGGAACCTACGAGCAGTACTTC

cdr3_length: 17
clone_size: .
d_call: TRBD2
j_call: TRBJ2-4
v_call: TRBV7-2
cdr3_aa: CASSGRLAGIAKNIQYF
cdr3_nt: TGTGCCAGCAGCGGACGACTAGCGGGGATAGCCAAAAACATTCAGTACTTC

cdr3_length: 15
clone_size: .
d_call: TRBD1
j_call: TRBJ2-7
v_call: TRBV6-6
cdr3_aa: CASSKGGTGLHEQYF
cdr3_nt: TGTGCCAGCAGCAAAGGCGGGACAGGGCTGCACGAGCAGTACTTC

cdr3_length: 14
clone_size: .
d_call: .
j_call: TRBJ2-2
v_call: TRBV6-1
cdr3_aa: CASIISGNTGELFF
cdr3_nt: TGTGCCAGCATAATAAGCGGCAACACCGGGGAGCTGTTTTTT